Listed below are T cell receptor beta chains from one sample, sequenced in a study of CD8 T cells in ankylosing spondylitis. One entry per CDR3 protein, called by TCRdb with MiXCR from the 5' RACE reads. The data contain some 140,000 distinct CDR3 sequences, more than 7% of them seen just once; the ten biggest clones take up under 7.5%. Sequenced input: synovial fluid, either unsorted or a sorted T cell fraction (not recorded which). Receptors originate from a male donor with ankylosing spondylitis. Both conserved end residues are part of each CDR3. D genes are given only for firm matches. Rows give clone size only sometimes, using once, few, many, or a class for an expanded clone.

CDR3aa: CASSPPVSQETQYF
CDR3nt: TGTGCCAGCTCACCACCGGTCAGCCAAGAGACCCAGTACTTC
abundance: few
d_gene: .
j_gene: TRBJ2-5
v_gene: TRBV18

CDR3aa: CAISEIQRGFNEQFF
CDR3nt: TGTGCCATCAGTGAGATCCAGCGGGGGTTTAATGAGCAGTTCTTC
abundance: many
d_gene: TRBD2
j_gene: TRBJ2-1
v_gene: TRBV10-3

CDR3aa: CASSPQGRQPQHF
CDR3nt: TGTGCCAGCTCACCACAGGGACGTCAGCCCCAGCATTTT
abundance: many
d_gene: .
j_gene: TRBJ1-5
v_gene: TRBV18

CDR3aa: CSARAGGGNQPQHF
CDR3nt: TGCAGTGCTAGGGCAGGGGGGGGCAATCAGCCCCAGCATTTT
abundance: many
d_gene: TRBD1
j_gene: TRBJ1-5
v_gene: TRBV20-1

CDR3aa: CASSQDASGVQETQYF
CDR3nt: TGTGCCAGCAGCCAAGACGCTAGCGGGGTCCAAGAGACCCAGTACTTC
abundance: few
d_gene: TRBD2
j_gene: TRBJ2-5
v_gene: TRBV4-2

CDR3aa: CAISERVGPRQGYTF
CDR3nt: TGTGCCATCAGTGAAAGGGTGGGACCAAGACAGGGCTACACCTTC
abundance: few
d_gene: .
j_gene: TRBJ1-2
v_gene: TRBV10-3

CDR3aa: CASSPPNKETQYF
CDR3nt: TGTGCCAGCAGCCCCCCAAACAAAGAGACCCAGTACTTC
abundance: .
d_gene: .
j_gene: TRBJ2-5
v_gene: TRBV7-2

CDR3aa: CSLLVGGRKNSPLHF
CDR3nt: TGCAGTCTTCTCGTCGGAGGGAGAAAAAATTCACCCCTCCACTTT
abundance: many
d_gene: .
j_gene: TRBJ1-6
v_gene: TRBV20-1

CDR3aa: CATSDPRGSGALTDTQYF
CDR3nt: TGTGCCACCAGTGATCCCCGGGGGAGCGGGGCCCTCACAGATACGCAGTATTTT
abundance: many
d_gene: TRBD2
j_gene: TRBJ2-3
v_gene: TRBV24-1

CDR3aa: CATSRSRWAYNSPLHF
CDR3nt: TGTGCCACCAGCAGATCCAGGTGGGCGTATAATTCACCCCTCCACTTT
abundance: many
d_gene: .
j_gene: TRBJ1-6
v_gene: TRBV15

CDR3aa: CSVGAGAARAQYF
CDR3nt: TGCAGTGTTGGAGCGGGGGCCGCCCGGGCCCAGTACTTC
abundance: few
d_gene: TRBD2
j_gene: TRBJ2-5
v_gene: TRBV20-1

CDR3aa: CASSLWDPRETEAFF
CDR3nt: TGTGCCAGCAGTTTATGGGACCCCAGGGAGACTGAAGCTTTCTTT
abundance: few
d_gene: .
j_gene: TRBJ1-1
v_gene: TRBV27

CDR3aa: CSARVTASSYNSPLHF
CDR3nt: TGCAGTGCTAGAGTCACCGCAAGCTCCTATAATTCACCCCTCCACTTT
abundance: many
d_gene: .
j_gene: TRBJ1-6
v_gene: TRBV20-1

CDR3aa: CAISESGGPYEQYF
CDR3nt: TGTGCCATCAGTGAGTCGGGGGGTCCCTACGAGCAGTACTTC
abundance: few
d_gene: .
j_gene: TRBJ2-7
v_gene: TRBV10-3

CDR3aa: CSGRTGGGPQHF
CDR3nt: TGCAGCGGAAGGACAGGCGGAGGGCCCCAGCATTTT
abundance: .
d_gene: TRBD1
j_gene: TRBJ1-5
v_gene: TRBV20-1

CDR3aa: CASSLGADPDTQYF
CDR3nt: TGTGCCAGCAGCCTAGGAGCGGATCCAGATACGCAGTATTTT
abundance: many
d_gene: .
j_gene: TRBJ2-3
v_gene: TRBV5-6

CDR3aa: CSASTSLTGEQYF
CDR3nt: TGCAGTGCTAGTACCTCCCTGACAGGGGAGCAGTACTTC
abundance: .
d_gene: TRBD1
j_gene: TRBJ2-7
v_gene: TRBV20-1

CDR3aa: CASSQNPGQGFEQYF
CDR3nt: TGTGCCAGCAGCCAAAATCCGGGACAGGGTTTCGAGCAGTACTTC
abundance: .
d_gene: TRBD1
j_gene: TRBJ2-7
v_gene: TRBV3-1

CDR3aa: CASSLTYRTGQETQYF
CDR3nt: TGCGCCAGCAGCCTAACCTACCGGACAGGGCAAGAGACCCAGTACTTC
abundance: many
d_gene: TRBD1
j_gene: TRBJ2-5
v_gene: TRBV5-1

CDR3aa: CSVGVDQETQYF
CDR3nt: TGCAGCGTTGGGGTTGACCAAGAGACCCAGTACTTC
abundance: few
d_gene: .
j_gene: TRBJ2-5
v_gene: TRBV29-1

CDR3aa: CSAPSTTQETQYF
CDR3nt: TGCAGTGCCCCCTCGACTACCCAAGAGACCCAGTACTTC
abundance: few
d_gene: .
j_gene: TRBJ2-5
v_gene: TRBV20-1

CDR3aa: CASSLTTGASPLHF
CDR3nt: TGTGCCAGCAGCTTGACGACGGGGGCTTCACCCCTCCACTTT
abundance: few
d_gene: .
j_gene: TRBJ1-6
v_gene: TRBV5-6

CDR3aa: CASSLTAGGFYEQYF
CDR3nt: TGTGCCAGCAGCTTAACGGCGGGGGGGTTCTACGAGCAGTACTTC
abundance: few
d_gene: TRBD2
j_gene: TRBJ2-7
v_gene: TRBV7-9

CDR3aa: CAWSVESTDTQYF
CDR3nt: TGTGCCTGGAGTGTAGAGTCCACAGATACGCAGTATTTT
abundance: .
d_gene: .
j_gene: TRBJ2-3
v_gene: TRBV30

CDR3aa: CAISESKEGRFKRDTF
CDR3nt: TGTGCCATCAGTGAGTCGAAGGAGGGACGGTTCAAGCGAGACACCTTC
abundance: many
d_gene: .
j_gene: TRBJ1-2
v_gene: TRBV10-3

CDR3aa: CSARGNRGSTDTQYF
CDR3nt: TGCAGTGCTAGAGGAAACAGGGGAAGCACAGATACGCAGTATTTT
abundance: once
d_gene: TRBD1
j_gene: TRBJ2-3
v_gene: TRBV20-1

CDR3aa: CASNQWGGISYEQYF
CDR3nt: TGTGCCAGCAACCAATGGGGGGGAATATCCTACGAGCAGTACTTC
abundance: many
d_gene: TRBD2
j_gene: TRBJ2-7
v_gene: TRBV6-1

CDR3aa: CASSATSGGRGEQYF
CDR3nt: TGTGCCAGCAGTGCCACTAGCGGGGGACGAGGCGAGCAGTACTTC
abundance: many
d_gene: TRBD2
j_gene: TRBJ2-7
v_gene: TRBV12-3/TRBV12-4

CDR3aa: CASRRRRGTYNEQFF
CDR3nt: TGTGCCAGCAGGAGGCGGAGGGGGACCTACAATGAGCAGTTCTTC
abundance: few
d_gene: .
j_gene: TRBJ2-1
v_gene: TRBV6-1

CDR3aa: CATSRGRVEYTQYF
CDR3nt: TGTGCCACCAGCCGTGGCAGGGTGGAATATACGCAGTATTTT
abundance: many
d_gene: .
j_gene: TRBJ2-3
v_gene: TRBV24-1

CDR3aa: CASSFLGGNTGELFF
CDR3nt: TGTGCTAGCAGCTTTCTCGGGGGGAACACCGGGGAGCTGTTTTTT
abundance: few
d_gene: .
j_gene: TRBJ2-2
v_gene: TRBV7-7

CDR3aa: CSARSPSGNTIYF
CDR3nt: TGCAGTGCTAGATCCCCCTCTGGAAACACCATATATTTT
abundance: few
d_gene: .
j_gene: TRBJ1-3
v_gene: TRBV20-1

CDR3aa: CASSHRATANTEAFF
CDR3nt: TGCGCCAGCAGCCACCGCGCTACAGCGAACACTGAAGCTTTCTTT
abundance: many
d_gene: .
j_gene: TRBJ1-1
v_gene: TRBV4-1

CDR3aa: CASKYQGSSVYNEQFF
CDR3nt: TGCGCCAGCAAGTATCAGGGCTCATCTGTGTACAATGAGCAGTTCTTC
abundance: many
d_gene: .
j_gene: TRBJ2-1
v_gene: TRBV5-1

CDR3aa: CASSQDPGTANTGELFF
CDR3nt: TGCGCCAGCAGCCAAGACCCCGGGACAGCCAACACCGGGGAGCTGTTTTTT
abundance: many
d_gene: TRBD1
j_gene: TRBJ2-2
v_gene: TRBV5-1

CDR3aa: CASSPQGEGYGYTF
CDR3nt: TGTGCCAGCAGCCCACAGGGGGAAGGCTATGGCTACACCTTC
abundance: few
d_gene: TRBD1
j_gene: TRBJ1-2
v_gene: TRBV11-1

CDR3aa: CSAGRVAKNIQYF
CDR3nt: TGCAGTGCAGGGAGGGTCGCCAAAAACATTCAGTACTTC
abundance: many
d_gene: TRBD2
j_gene: TRBJ2-4
v_gene: TRBV20-1

CDR3aa: CASSLTVDRVNTEAFF
CDR3nt: TGTGCCAGCAGCTTAACGGTAGACAGAGTGAACACTGAAGCTTTCTTT
abundance: few
d_gene: .
j_gene: TRBJ1-1
v_gene: TRBV7-3

CDR3aa: CSVGRTDEQFF
CDR3nt: TGCAGCGTTGGTAGGACGGATGAGCAGTTCTTC
abundance: .
d_gene: .
j_gene: TRBJ2-1
v_gene: TRBV29-1

CDR3aa: CATSGQGLSGNTIYF
CDR3nt: TGTGCCACCTCAGGACAGGGTCTGTCTGGAAACACCATATATTTT
abundance: many
d_gene: TRBD1
j_gene: TRBJ1-3
v_gene: TRBV6-1

CDR3aa: CSVWGGSSYNEQFF
CDR3nt: TGCAGCGTTTGGGGTGGGAGCTCCTACAATGAGCAGTTCTTC
abundance: few
d_gene: .
j_gene: TRBJ2-1
v_gene: TRBV29-1

CDR3aa: CASSYSLISDTQYF
CDR3nt: TGTGCCAGCAGTTACTCCCTAATATCAGATACGCAGTATTTT
abundance: .
d_gene: .
j_gene: TRBJ2-3
v_gene: TRBV6-2/TRBV6-3

CDR3aa: CSATSGSYNEQFF
CDR3nt: TGCAGTGCTACTAGCGGGAGCTACAATGAGCAGTTCTTC
abundance: .
d_gene: TRBD2
j_gene: TRBJ2-1
v_gene: TRBV20-1

CDR3aa: CASSRQDTDTQYF
CDR3nt: TGTGCCAGCAGCCGACAGGACACAGATACGCAGTATTTT
abundance: many
d_gene: .
j_gene: TRBJ2-3
v_gene: TRBV25-1

CDR3aa: CASRTGYNEQFF
CDR3nt: TGTGCCAGCAGGACAGGATACAATGAGCAGTTCTTC
abundance: .
d_gene: .
j_gene: TRBJ2-1
v_gene: TRBV11-1

CDR3aa: CASSMGRWETQYF
CDR3nt: TGTGCCAGTAGTATGGGTCGATGGGAGACCCAGTACTTC
abundance: many
d_gene: .
j_gene: TRBJ2-5
v_gene: TRBV19

CDR3aa: CASSQDLTGGGNEQFF
CDR3nt: TGCGCCAGCAGCCAAGATTTGACAGGGGGCGGGAATGAGCAGTTCTTC
abundance: few
d_gene: TRBD1
j_gene: TRBJ2-1
v_gene: TRBV4-3

CDR3aa: CSAFSEGTQYF
CDR3nt: TGCAGTGCTTTCTCTGAGGGTACGCAGTATTTT
abundance: .
d_gene: .
j_gene: TRBJ2-3
v_gene: TRBV20-1

CDR3aa: CASRISSGREETQYF
CDR3nt: TGTGCCAGCAGGATATCTAGCGGGAGGGAAGAGACCCAGTACTTC
abundance: .
d_gene: TRBD2
j_gene: TRBJ2-5
v_gene: TRBV2

CDR3aa: CASSGSDRVSYEQYF
CDR3nt: TGTGCCAGCAGCGGTTCCGACAGGGTCTCCTACGAGCAGTACTTC
abundance: .
d_gene: TRBD1
j_gene: TRBJ2-7
v_gene: TRBV6-1